Each of the 18 T cell receptor beta chains below was sequenced from the same sample in a study of T cells in Graves' hyperthyroidism and ophthalmopathy. There were TCR beta CDR3 regions amplified from RNA transcripts. Using the HTBI primer set, a first-round RT-PCR was run on the TCR CDR3. TCRdb independently ran MiXCR on the multiplex PCR reads; one entry per CDR3 protein. The data show about 420,000 distinct CDR3 sequences, with roughly 15% seen just once and about 4.9% held by the top ten. The specimen sequenced was blood. These receptors all stem from a woman between 18 and 30 years old with Graves' hyperthyroidism.

This clonotype was counted once. The CDR3 ends on some other residue instead of the conserved phenylalanine or tryptophan, so this is likely a read error. V is TRBV6-2 or TRBV6-3 and J is TRBJ2-7, with D unresolved. The CDR3 is 11 residues long. From germline, CDR1 is MNHEY and CDR2 SVGEGT. Deletions cut 8 bases from V and 3 bases from J, with 8 bases between. The DNA for the CDR3 is TGTGCCAGCTCCGTAAGCTACGAGCAGTACCTC. This sequence encodes CASSVSYEQYL.

This clonotype was detected ten times or more. The CDR3: CASMRGYTEAFF. The CDR3 DNA is TGTGCTAGCATGCGGGGGTACACTGAAGCTTTCTTT. The V call is TRBV12-5, the J call TRBJ1-1; perhaps TRBD1 as D (5 bases). The CDR3 covers 12 residues. Germline V gene data show CDR1 as LGHNT and CDR2 as FRNRAP. Deletions cut 9 bases from V and 3 bases from J, with 11 bases between.

This clonotype came up many times. The chain joins TRBV7-9 to TRBJ2-5, with 9 bases aligning to TRBD2. V lost 11 bases and J lost 1; bases outside the gene matches: 5. The CDR3 totals 13 residues. Germline assignment: CDR1 SEHNR and CDR2 FQNEAQ (reference sequence). For the CDR3, the DNA is TGTGCCGCCGCGGGGGGGGTCCAAGAGACCCAGTACTTC. Protein product: CAAAGGVQETQYF. Based on the CDR3 plus reference TRBV7-9 and TRBJ2-5, the full variable domain is DTGVSQNPRHKITKRGQNVTFRCDPISEHNRLYWYRQTLGQGPEFLTYFQNEAQLEKSRLLSDRFSAERPKGSFSTLEIQRTEQGDSAMYLCAAAGGVQETQYFGPGTRLLVL.

In this sample, this clonotype turned up a few times. Mismatch with germline at one junction end may stem from a read error. This chain uses TRBV27 with TRBJ2-1, with TRBD1 as a possible D gene (5 bases). The CDR3 has 14 residues. The germline V gene encodes CDR1 MNHEY and CDR2 SMNVEV (reference sequence). The CDR3 region has the DNA TGTGCCAGCAGCTCCGACAGCTCCTACAATGAGCAGTCCTTC. Translation: CASSSDSSYNEQSF.

With respect to this clonotype: The conserved phenylalanine or tryptophan is not found at the CDR3 terminus, so this likely reflects a read error. The J gene is TRBJ2-2, the V gene TRBV9; D gene ambiguous. CDR1 SGDLS and CDR2 YYNGEE come from the germline V gene. V was cut by 4 bases and J by 3 bases, with 19 bases left in between. CDR3 length equals 17 residues. Here the CDR3 DNA reads TGTGCCAGCAGCCCGACCTTGGAAGAGCATCACACCGGGGAGCTGTTTCAT. It translates to CASSPTLEEHHTGELFH.

This clonotype has only a few counts. The chain combines TRBV30 with TRBJ1-1; 7 bases map to TRBD1. In germline, CDR1 is GTSNPN, CDR2 SVGIG (reference sequence). The V and J ends lost 0 bases and 1 base, in that order; junction bases with no gene match: 5. This CDR3 spans 15 amino acids. CDR3: CAWSVLHRGNTEAFF. For the CDR3, the DNA is TGTGCCTGGAGTGTCCTCCACAGGGGGAACACTGAAGCTTTCTTT.

This clonotype has at least ten counts. The chain recombines TRBV12-3 or TRBV12-4 with TRBJ2-7; 8 bases map to TRBD2. The CDR3 contains 14 residues. J gave up 5 bases and V 2 bases, and 5 bases lay outside the gene matches. The CDR3 is CASSLSGRGNEQYF. In nucleotides, the CDR3 is TGTGCCAGCAGTTTAAGCGGGAGAGGAAACGAGCAGTACTTC.

This clonotype was observed at least ten times. The chain carries TRBV6-1 and TRBJ2-1; 10 bases are shared with TRBD1. J gave up 11 bases and V 5 bases, and 6 bases lay outside the gene matches. Germline lookup yields CDR1 MNHNS and CDR2 SASEGT. The CDR3 length is 13 residues. This chain's CDR3 is CASSNGQGGKQFF. CDR3 in DNA: TGTGCCAGCAGTAACGGACAGGGGGGAAAGCAGTTCTTC.

This clonotype has at least ten counts. The chain combines TRBV29-1 with TRBJ2-1; 8 bases map to TRBD2. The germline CDR1 and CDR2 sequences are SQVTM and ANQGSEA. Unmatched junction bases numbered 8, after V lost 1 base and J lost 6 bases. The CDR3 is made up of 15 amino acids. CDR3 region: CSVEGPGGPFNEQFF. CDR3 nucleotides: TGCAGCGTTGAAGGTCCGGGAGGGCCCTTCAATGAGCAGTTCTTC.

The J gene is TRBJ2-1, the V gene TRBV11-1; D remains ambiguous. The germline V gene has CDR1 SGHAT and CDR2 FQDESV (reference sequence). V gave up 5 bases and J gave up 0 bases, with 17 bases separating them. This CDR3 has 17 residues. The CDR3 protein is CASSENLVGGSYNEQFF. The CDR3 DNA is TGTGCCAGCAGCGAAAATCTGGTTGGCGGCTCCTACAATGAGCAGTTCTTC.

This clonotype occurred many times. CDR3 in DNA: TGCAGTGCGGCCCCCCCGGGACTAGAAATGAGTGAGCAGTTCTTC. This codes for CSAAPPGLEMSEQFF. The genes are TRBV20-1 and TRBJ2-1; 8 bases are shared with TRBD2. From germline, CDR1 is DFQATT and CDR2 SNEGSKA (reference sequence). The CDR3 is 15 residues long. V dropped 6 bases and J dropped 9; count of bases not matched to a gene: 16.

This chain uses TRBV19 with TRBJ2-2, with 7 nucleotides matching TRBD2. Losses at the gene ends were 8 bases for V and 0 bases for J; bases not matched to a gene: 6. The CDR3 runs to 15 residues. Germline loops: CDR1 LNHDA, CDR2 SQIVND (reference sequence). The CDR3 here is CASLAGPTNTGELFF. As DNA, the CDR3 is TGTGCCAGTTTAGCGGGCCCAACGAACACCGGGGAGCTGTTTTTT.

This clonotype was found many times. The rearrangement uses TRBV7-2 and TRBJ1-3, with D unresolved. V gave up 1 base and J gave up 2 bases, with 3 bases separating them. This CDR3 has 13 amino acids. The germline V gene has CDR1 SGHTA and CDR2 FQGNSA. This CDR3 reads CASSLDTGNTIYF. The CDR3 DNA reads as TGTGCCAGCAGCTTAGATACTGGAAACACCATATATTTT.

This clonotype came up many times. This chain links TRBV3-1 with TRBJ2-7; D gene unclear. The CDR3 has 14 residues. From germline, CDR1 is LGHDT and CDR2 YNNKEL (reference sequence). V shed 1 base and J shed 1 base, with 8 bases lying between them. CDR3 region: CASSQGHRSYEQYF. The CDR3, as DNA: TGTGCCAGCAGCCAAGGGCACAGATCCTACGAGCAGTACTTC.

This clonotype came up many times. The gene calls are TRBV12-3 or TRBV12-4 and TRBJ2-7; D could derive from TRBD1 or TRBD2 (5 bases each). The CDR3 runs to 14 residues. The V gene lost 4 bases and the J gene lost 0 bases, with 10 bases spanning the gap. In DNA, the CDR3 is TGTGCCAGCAGTTCCTACGGGGCCTCCTACGAGCAGTACTTC. Amino acids: CASSSYGASYEQYF.

Note on this clonotype: This clone may be a read error of a much larger clone one base away. The V call is TRBV12-3 or TRBV12-4, the J call TRBJ1-5; 8 bases map to TRBD1. V shed 10 bases and J 7 bases; nucleotides not matched to a gene: 12. The CDR3 covers 14 residues. CDR3 in amino acids: CAINPDRAIQPQHF. In nucleotides, the CDR3 is TGTGCCATCAACCCGGACAGGGCAATCCAGCCCCAGCATTTT.

There are many counts of this clonotype. The rearrangement links TRBV20-1 to TRBJ1-5; 8 bases are shared with TRBD1. The V and J ends lost 1 base and 3 bases, in that order; junction bases with no gene match: 5. Germline V gene sequence: CDR1 DFQATT, CDR2 SNEGSKA (reference sequence). The CDR3 has 15 residues. CDR3: CSARVQGVPNQPQHF. CDR3 bases: TGCAGTGCTAGAGTACAGGGGGTACCCAATCAGCCCCAGCATTTT.

This chain uses TRBV28 with TRBJ2-7, with a possible D match to TRBD1 (6 bases). V lost 4 bases to trimming and J lost 6 bases, with 13 bases between them. CDR1 and CDR2 from the germline V gene are MDHEN and SYDVKM. The CDR3 runs to 13 residues. The CDR3 DNA sequence: TGTGCCAGCAGTTCATCCACAGGGTTCGAGCAGTACTTC. Translated: CASSSSTGFEQYF.